This T cell receptor beta chain comes out of a study of blood T cell repertoires in COVID-19. The wider study: Samples taken during acute and convalescent COVID-19 were collected in the United States, Italy and Spain. From T cells, B-cell-depleted T cells, or PBMCs came the material, which was cDNA or gDNA.

Authors' processing steps: Quantification of nucleated cells was approximated via reference gene primer amplification. Measured with immunoSEQ multiplex PCR; TCRdb has only the in-frame clones, and not every one. From that table come the V and J calls and clone size; the DNA was used to work out D and trimming. The table lists roughly 100,000 clones, 81% of them singletons. In its sample, this clone was seen once. The ends were cut back, 2 bases at V and 0 bases at J, with 11 bases in the middle. The CDR3 is 16 amino acids. CDR1 and CDR2 from the germline V gene are SGHTA and FQGTGA. The sample taken for sequencing was peripheral blood. This sequence was found in a man older than 75 with acute or convalescent COVID-19. J is TRBJ2-1 and V is TRBV7-3; a weak D match, TRBD1 (5 bases). The CDR3 sequence is CASSLQGSVSYNEQFF. CDR3 in DNA: TGTGCCAGCAGCTTACAGGGCTCCGTCTCCTACAATGAGCAGTTCTTC. Looking up the rest from reference TRBV7-3 and TRBJ2-1 gives the full variable domain: GAGVSQTPSNKVTEKGKYVELRCDPISGHTALYWYRQSLGQGPEFLIYFQGTGAADDSGLPNDRFFAVRPEGSVSTLKIQRTERGDSAVYLCASSLQGSVSYNEQFFGPGTRLTVL.